This T cell receptor (beta chain) was documented in a study of CD8+ T cells in alopecia areata. TCR sequencing used cDNA made by reverse transcription of extracted RNA. The assay was immunoSEQ multiplex PCR, and TCRdb's table has in-frame clones only and misses some. The sample includes roughly 150,000 clones, around half of them seen just once. The CDR3 contains 13 residues. V was cut by 0 bases and J by 8 bases, with 10 bases left in between. Germline V gene lookup returns CDR1 PRHDT and CDR2 FYEKMQ (reference sequence). Material: CD8+ T cells sorted from blood, obtained at week 0. This sequence was found in a human donor with alopecia areata. The J gene is TRBJ1-1, the V gene TRBV13; D is undetermined. CDR3 region: CASSLGLGSEAFF. In DNA form, the CDR3 reads TGTGCCAGCAGCTTAGGTCTGGGGAGCGAAGCTTTCTTT. The full variable domain, in which reference TRBV13 and TRBJ1-1 provide the parts outside the CDR3, is AAGVIQSPRHLIKEKRETATLKCYPIPRHDTVYWYQQGPGQDPQFLISFYEKMQSDKGSIPDRFSAQQFSDYHSELNMSSLELGDSALYFCASSLGLGSEAFFGQGTRLTVV.